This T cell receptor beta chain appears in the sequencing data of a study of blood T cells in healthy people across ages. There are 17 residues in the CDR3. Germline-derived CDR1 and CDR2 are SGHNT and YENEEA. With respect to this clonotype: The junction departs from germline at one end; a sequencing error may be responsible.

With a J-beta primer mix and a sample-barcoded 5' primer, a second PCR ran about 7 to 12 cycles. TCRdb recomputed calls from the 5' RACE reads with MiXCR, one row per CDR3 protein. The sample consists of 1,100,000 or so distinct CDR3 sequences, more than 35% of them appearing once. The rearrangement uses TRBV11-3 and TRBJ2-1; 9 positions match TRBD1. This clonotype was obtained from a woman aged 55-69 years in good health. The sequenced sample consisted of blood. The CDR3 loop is CASSGPHRGRTYDEQFF. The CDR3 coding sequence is TGTGCCAGCAGCGGCCCTCACAGGGGGCGGACCTACGATGAGCAGTTCTTC.